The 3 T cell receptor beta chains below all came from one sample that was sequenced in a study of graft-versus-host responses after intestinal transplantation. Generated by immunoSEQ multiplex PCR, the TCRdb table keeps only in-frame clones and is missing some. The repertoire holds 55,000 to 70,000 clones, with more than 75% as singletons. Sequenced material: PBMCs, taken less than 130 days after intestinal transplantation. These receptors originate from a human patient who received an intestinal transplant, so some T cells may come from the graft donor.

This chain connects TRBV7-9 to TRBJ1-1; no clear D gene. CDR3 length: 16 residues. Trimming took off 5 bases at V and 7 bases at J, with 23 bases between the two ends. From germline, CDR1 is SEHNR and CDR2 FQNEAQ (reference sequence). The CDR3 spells CASSRSRAPLAFEAFF. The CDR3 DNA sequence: TGTGCCAGCAGCCGGTCCCGGGCCCCGCTTGCTTTTGAAGCTTTCTTT.

The DNA of the CDR3 is TGTGCCATCGGGGGTAGGGGAGACTCACCCCTCCACTTT. Its translation is CAIGGRGDSPLHF. The V call is TRBV10-3, the J call TRBJ1-6, with D maybe TRBD1 (5 bases). CDR1 is ENHRY, CDR2 SYGVKD, per germline. This CDR3 is 13 amino acids long. The V end lost 8 bases, the J end lost 10 bases, and 15 bases lay between the germline ends.

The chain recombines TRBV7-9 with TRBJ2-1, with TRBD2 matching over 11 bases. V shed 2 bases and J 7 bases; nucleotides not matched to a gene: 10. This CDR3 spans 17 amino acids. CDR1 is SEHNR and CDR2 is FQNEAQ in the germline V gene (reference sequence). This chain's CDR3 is CASSLKYGTSGYNEQFF. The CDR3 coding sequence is TGTGCCAGCAGCTTAAAATACGGGACTAGCGGATATAATGAGCAGTTCTTC.